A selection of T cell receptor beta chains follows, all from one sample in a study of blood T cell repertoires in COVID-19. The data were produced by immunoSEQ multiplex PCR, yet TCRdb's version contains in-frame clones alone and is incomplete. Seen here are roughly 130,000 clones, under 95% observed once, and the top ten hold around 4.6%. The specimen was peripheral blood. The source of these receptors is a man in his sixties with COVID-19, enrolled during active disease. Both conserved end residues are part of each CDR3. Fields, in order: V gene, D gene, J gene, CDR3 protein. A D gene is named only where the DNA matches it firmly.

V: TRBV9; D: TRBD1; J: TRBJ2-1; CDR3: CASSVPGQGDNEQFF
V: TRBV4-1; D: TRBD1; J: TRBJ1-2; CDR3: CASSTGTVTYGYTF
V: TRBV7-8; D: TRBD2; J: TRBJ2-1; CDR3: CASSYGGYNEQFF
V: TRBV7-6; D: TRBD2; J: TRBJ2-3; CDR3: CASSTQTSGREDTQYF
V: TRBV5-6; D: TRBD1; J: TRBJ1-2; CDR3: CASSLIGTGLYGYTF
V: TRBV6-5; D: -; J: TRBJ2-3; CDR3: CASSSLGAGDTDTQYF
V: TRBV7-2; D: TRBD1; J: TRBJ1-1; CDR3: CASSPTPTGDEAFF
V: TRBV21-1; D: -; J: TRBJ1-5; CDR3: CASSKLGDRASQPQHF
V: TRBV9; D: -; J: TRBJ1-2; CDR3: CASRAQGSGYGYTF
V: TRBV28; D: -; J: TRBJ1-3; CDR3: CASSLVGGVRSGNTIYF
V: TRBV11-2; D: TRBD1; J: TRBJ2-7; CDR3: CASSPLGQSDEQYF
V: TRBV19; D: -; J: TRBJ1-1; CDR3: CASRRGGTEAFF
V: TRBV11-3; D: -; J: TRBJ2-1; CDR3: CASSPGGSYFGEQFF
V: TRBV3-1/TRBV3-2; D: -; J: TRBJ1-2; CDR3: CASSQAVGLTGGYTF
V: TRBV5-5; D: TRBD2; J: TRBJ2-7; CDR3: CASSLGASGRRYEQYF
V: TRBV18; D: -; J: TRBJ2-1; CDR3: CASSLSTQNTGNEQFF
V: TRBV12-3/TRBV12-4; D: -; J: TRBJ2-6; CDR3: CATTASGANVLTF
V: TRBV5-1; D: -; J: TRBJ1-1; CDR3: CASSSLGGSEAFF
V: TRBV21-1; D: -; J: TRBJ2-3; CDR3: CASSKAPTSGSTDTQYF
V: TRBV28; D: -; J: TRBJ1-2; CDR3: CASSSPVAGSYGYTF
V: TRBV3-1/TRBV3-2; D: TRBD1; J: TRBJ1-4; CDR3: CASRRSGQGREKLFF
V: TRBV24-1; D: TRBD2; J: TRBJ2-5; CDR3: CATSDRGLAVQETQYF
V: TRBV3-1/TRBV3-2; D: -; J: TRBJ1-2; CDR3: CASSQHDRIGNGYTF